The present T cell receptor (beta chain) was sequenced within a study of Graves' ophthalmopathy and Graves' hyperthyroidism. For repertoire sequencing, the TCR beta CDR3 regions were amplified from RNA transcripts. HTBI-primed RT-PCR formed the first round, and a multiplex PCR formed the second. TCRdb reanalysed the multiplex PCR reads using MiXCR and keeps one entry per CDR3 protein. The repertoire includes about 640,000 distinct CDR3 sequences, more than 40% of them detected once, and over 2.5% sits in the top ten. From germline, CDR1 is SNHLY and CDR2 FYNNEI. The CDR3 consists of 12 residues. V was clipped by 7 bases and J by 3 bases, with 6 bases between them. This clonotype appeared many times. Its antigen remains unknown. General study points: Thyroid clonotypes that were expanded above 0.001 frequency mostly also appeared in blood.

The sequence was obtained from an adult man with Graves' ophthalmopathy. The J gene is TRBJ2-2, the V gene TRBV2; no clear D gene. Material: peripheral blood. As DNA, the CDR3 is TGTGCCAGCAACGCGGACACCGGGGAGCTGTTTTTT. Translating it yields CASNADTGELFF. Filled out from reference TRBV2 and TRBJ2-2, the complete variable domain reads EPEVTQTPSHQVTQMGQEVILRCVPISNHLYFYWYRQILGQKVEFLVSFYNNEISEKSEIFDDQFSVERPDGSNFTLKIRSTKLEDSAMYFCASNADTGELFFGEGSRLTVL.